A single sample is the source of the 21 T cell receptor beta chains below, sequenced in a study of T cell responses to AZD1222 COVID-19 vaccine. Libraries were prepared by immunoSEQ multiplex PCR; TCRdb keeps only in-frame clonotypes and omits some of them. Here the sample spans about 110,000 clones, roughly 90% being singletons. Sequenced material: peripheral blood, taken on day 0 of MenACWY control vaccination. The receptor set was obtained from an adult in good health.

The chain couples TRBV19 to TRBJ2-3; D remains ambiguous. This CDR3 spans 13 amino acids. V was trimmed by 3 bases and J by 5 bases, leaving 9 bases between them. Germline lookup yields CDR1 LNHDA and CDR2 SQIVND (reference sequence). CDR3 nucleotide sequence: TGTGCCAGTAGTATGGCAAGTAGAGATACGCAGTATTTT. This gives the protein CASSMASRDTQYF.

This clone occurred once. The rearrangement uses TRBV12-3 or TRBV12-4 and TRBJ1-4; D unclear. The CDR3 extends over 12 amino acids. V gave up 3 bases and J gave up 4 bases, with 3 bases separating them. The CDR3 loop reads CASSFLNEKLFF. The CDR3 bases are TGTGCCAGCAGTTTCCTTAATGAAAAACTGTTTTTT.

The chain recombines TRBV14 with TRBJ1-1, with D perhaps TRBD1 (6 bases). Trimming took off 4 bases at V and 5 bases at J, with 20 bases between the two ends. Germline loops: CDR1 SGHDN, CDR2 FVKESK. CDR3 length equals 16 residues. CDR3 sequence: CASSRSLPDRTTEAFF. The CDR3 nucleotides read TGTGCCAGCAGCCGCTCGCTACCAGACAGGACAACTGAAGCTTTCTTT.

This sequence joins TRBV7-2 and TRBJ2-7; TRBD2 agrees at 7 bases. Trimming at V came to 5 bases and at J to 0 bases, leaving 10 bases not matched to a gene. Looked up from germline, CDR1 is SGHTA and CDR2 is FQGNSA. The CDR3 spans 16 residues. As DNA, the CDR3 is TGTGCCAGCAGCCCCCGGGGGGTCCGAAGCTCCTACGAGCAGTACTTC. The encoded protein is CASSPRGVRSSYEQYF.

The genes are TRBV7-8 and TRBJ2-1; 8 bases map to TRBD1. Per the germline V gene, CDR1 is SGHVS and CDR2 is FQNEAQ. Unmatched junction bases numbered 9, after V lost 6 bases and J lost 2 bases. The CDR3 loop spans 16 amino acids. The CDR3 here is CASSRPGTGAYNEQFF. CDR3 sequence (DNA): TGTGCCAGCAGTAGACCCGGGACAGGAGCCTACAATGAGCAGTTCTTC.

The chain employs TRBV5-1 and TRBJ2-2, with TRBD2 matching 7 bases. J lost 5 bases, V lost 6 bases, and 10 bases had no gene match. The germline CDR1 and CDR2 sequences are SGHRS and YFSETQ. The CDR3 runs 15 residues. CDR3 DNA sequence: TGCGCCAGCAAGGTGGCGGGAGAGGGGACCGGGGAGCTGTTTTTT. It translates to CASKVAGEGTGELFF. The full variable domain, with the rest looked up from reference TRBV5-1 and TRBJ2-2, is KAGVTQTPRYLIKTRGQQVTLSCSPISGHRSVSWYQQTPGQGLQFLFEYFSETQRNKGNFPGRFSGRQFSNSRSEMNVSTLELGDSALYLCASKVAGEGTGELFFGEGSRLTVL.

CDR3 loop: CASSLGGVGANYGYTF. CDR3 in DNA: TGTGCCAGCAGCCTTGGGGGGGTTGGAGCTAACTATGGCTACACCTTC. The chain recombines TRBV7-9 with TRBJ1-2; D is perhaps TRBD1 (5 bases). This CDR3 has 16 amino acids. The V gene lost 5 bases and the J gene lost 0 bases, with 16 bases spanning the gap. The germline V gene encodes CDR1 SEHNR and CDR2 FQNEAQ (reference sequence).

CDR3 DNA sequence: TGTGCCAGCAGCTTAGTAGGACTAGCGGGAGCTGGCGATACGCAGTATTTT. It codes for CASSLVGLAGAGDTQYF. The chain employs TRBV7-2 and TRBJ2-3, with 13 positions matching TRBD2. This CDR3 region has 17 residues. Losses at the gene ends were 1 base for V and 6 bases for J; bases not matched to a gene: 7. Germline CDR1 is SGHTA and CDR2 is FQGNSA.

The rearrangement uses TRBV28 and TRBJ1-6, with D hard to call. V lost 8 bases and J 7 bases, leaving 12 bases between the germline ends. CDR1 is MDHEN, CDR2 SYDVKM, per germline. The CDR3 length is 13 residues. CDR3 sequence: CASFGEANSPLHF. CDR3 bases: TGTGCCAGCTTTGGGGAGGCAAATTCACCCCTCCACTTT.

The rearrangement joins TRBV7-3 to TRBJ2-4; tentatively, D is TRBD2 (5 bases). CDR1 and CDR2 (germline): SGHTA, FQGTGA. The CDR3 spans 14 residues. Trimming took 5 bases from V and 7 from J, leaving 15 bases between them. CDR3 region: CASSPRPDFNIQYF. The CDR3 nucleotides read TGTGCCAGCAGCCCACGCCCGGACTTTAACATTCAGTACTTC.

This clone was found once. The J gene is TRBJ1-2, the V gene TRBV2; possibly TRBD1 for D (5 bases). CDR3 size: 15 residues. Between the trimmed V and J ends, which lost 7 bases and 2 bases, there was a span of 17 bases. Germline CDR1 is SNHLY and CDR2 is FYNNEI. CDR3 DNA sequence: TGTGCCAGCACAGCCTCGGGGGACGGAAACTATGGCTACACCTTC. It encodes CASTASGDGNYGYTF.

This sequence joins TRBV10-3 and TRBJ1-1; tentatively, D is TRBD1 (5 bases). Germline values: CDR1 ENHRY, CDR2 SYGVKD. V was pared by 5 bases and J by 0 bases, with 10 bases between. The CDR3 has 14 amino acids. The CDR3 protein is CAISRGDLNTEAFF. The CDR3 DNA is TGTGCCATCAGTCGAGGGGATTTGAACACTGAAGCTTTCTTT.

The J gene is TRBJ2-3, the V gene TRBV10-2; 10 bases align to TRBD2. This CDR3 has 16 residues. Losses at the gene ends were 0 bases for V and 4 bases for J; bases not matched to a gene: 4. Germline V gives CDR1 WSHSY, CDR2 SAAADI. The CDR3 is CASSESASGGADTQYF. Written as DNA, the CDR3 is TGCGCCAGCAGTGAGTCGGCTAGCGGGGGCGCAGATACGCAGTATTTT.

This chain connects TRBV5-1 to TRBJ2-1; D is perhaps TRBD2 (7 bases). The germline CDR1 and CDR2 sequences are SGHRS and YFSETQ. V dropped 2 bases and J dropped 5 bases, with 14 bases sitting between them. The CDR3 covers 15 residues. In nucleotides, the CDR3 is TGCGCCAGCAGCTTAAGGGGGGGTTCGGACAATGAGCAGTTCTTC. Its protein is CASSLRGGSDNEQFF.

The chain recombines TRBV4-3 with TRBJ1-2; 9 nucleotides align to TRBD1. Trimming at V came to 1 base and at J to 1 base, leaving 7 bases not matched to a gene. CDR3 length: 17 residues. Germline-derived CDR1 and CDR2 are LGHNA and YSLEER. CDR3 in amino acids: CASSQGAGTGLNYGYTF. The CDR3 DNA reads TGCGCCAGCAGCCAAGGTGCCGGGACAGGGCTTAACTATGGCTACACCTTC.

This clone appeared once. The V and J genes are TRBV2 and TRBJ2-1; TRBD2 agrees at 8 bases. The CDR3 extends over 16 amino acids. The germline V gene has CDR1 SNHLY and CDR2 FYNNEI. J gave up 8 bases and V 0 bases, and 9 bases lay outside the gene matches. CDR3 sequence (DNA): TGTGCCAGCAGTGAAGCGCTCCAGCGGGGGAGTTATGAGCAGTTCTTC. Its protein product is CASSEALQRGSYEQFF.

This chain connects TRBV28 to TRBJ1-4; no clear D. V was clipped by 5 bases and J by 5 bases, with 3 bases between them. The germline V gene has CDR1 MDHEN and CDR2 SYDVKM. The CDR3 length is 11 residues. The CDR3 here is CASSQNEKLFF. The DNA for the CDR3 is TGTGCCAGCAGTCAGAATGAAAAACTGTTTTTT.

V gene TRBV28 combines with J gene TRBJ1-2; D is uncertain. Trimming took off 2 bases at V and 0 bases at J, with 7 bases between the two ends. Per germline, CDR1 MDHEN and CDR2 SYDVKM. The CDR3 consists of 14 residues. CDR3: CASSLEAANYGYTF. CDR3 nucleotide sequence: TGTGCCAGCAGTTTAGAGGCGGCTAACTATGGCTACACCTTC.

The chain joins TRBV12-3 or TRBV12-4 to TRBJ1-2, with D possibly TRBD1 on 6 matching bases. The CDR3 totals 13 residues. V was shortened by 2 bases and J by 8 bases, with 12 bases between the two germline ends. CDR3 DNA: TGTGCCAGCAGTTTATGGGACAAGAGGGGCTACACCTTC. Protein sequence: CASSLWDKRGYTF.

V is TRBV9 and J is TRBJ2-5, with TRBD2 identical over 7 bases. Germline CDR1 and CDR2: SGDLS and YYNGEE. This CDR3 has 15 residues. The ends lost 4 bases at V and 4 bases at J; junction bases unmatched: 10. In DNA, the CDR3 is TGTGCCAGCAGCACAGGTGGGGACTACTTAGAGACCCAGTACTTC. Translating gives CASSTGGDYLETQYF. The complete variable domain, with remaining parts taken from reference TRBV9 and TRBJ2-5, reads DSGVTQTPKHLITATGQRVTLRCSPRSGDLSVYWYQQSLDQGLQFLIQYYNGEERAKGNILERFSAQQFPDLHSELNLSSLELGDSALYFCASSTGGDYLETQYFGPGTRLLVL.

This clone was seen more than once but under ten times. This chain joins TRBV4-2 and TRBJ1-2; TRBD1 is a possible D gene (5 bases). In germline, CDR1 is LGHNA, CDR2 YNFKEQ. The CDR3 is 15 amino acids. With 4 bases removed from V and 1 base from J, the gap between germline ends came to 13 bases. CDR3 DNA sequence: TGTGCCAGCAGCCCGGGAACAGGAAATAACTATGGCTACACCTTC. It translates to CASSPGTGNNYGYTF.